The 28 T cell receptor beta chains below all came from one sample that was sequenced in a study of T cells in Graves' hyperthyroidism and ophthalmopathy. Researchers took RNA transcripts and amplified the TCR beta CDR3 regions from them. With the HTBI primer set, the TCR CDR3 went through a first round of RT-PCR. TCRdb analysed the multiplex PCR reads with MiXCR anew, one entry per CDR3 protein. The table lists over 650,000 distinct CDR3 sequences, roughly 17% of them singletons, with under 8.5% in the top ten. The sequenced material came from blood. All receptors derive from a man in his late teens or twenties with Graves' hyperthyroidism.

This clonotype was found many times. This chain links TRBV20-1 with TRBJ2-5; 8 bases match TRBD2. The CDR3 has 14 amino acids. CDR1 and CDR2 from the germline V gene are DFQATT and SNEGSKA (reference sequence). The J segment lost 1 base and the V segment lost 4 bases, leaving 5 bases of the junction unmatched. CDR3 coding DNA: TGCAGTGCTAAGAGCGGGAGCGCCCAAGAGACCCAGTACTTC. Protein sequence: CSAKSGSAQETQYF.

Remarks on this clonotype: It may be a read error: a sequence one base away is much more abundant. The chain joins TRBV20-1 to TRBJ1-1; 8 bases align to TRBD1. CDR3 length: 16 residues. The germline V gene encodes CDR1 DFQATT and CDR2 SNEGSKA (reference sequence). In nucleotides, the CDR3 is TGCAGTGCTAGAGGTAACAGGGGGGCCATGAACACTGTAGCTTTCTTT. Its translation: CSARGNRGAMNTVAFF.

The chain recombines TRBV30 with TRBJ2-7, with 7 bases lining up with TRBD2. V lost 8 bases, J lost 6 bases, and 10 bases stayed unmatched. Germline CDR1 GTSNPN, CDR2 SVGIG (reference sequence). The CDR3 consists of 12 residues. CDR3 nucleotides: TGTGCCGGTAAAGGGACTATCCCCGAGCAGTACTTC. Translated, it gives CAGKGTIPEQYF.

The chain is built from TRBV5-5 and TRBJ1-5; TRBD1 matches 10 bases. After removal of 3 bases from V and 2 bases from J, the junction contained 5 bases not matched to a gene. Per germline, CDR1 SGHKS and CDR2 YYEKEE (reference sequence). The CDR3 runs 16 residues. The CDR3 coding sequence is TGTGCCAGCAGCTCTAGGACAGGGGGTGGCAATCAGCCCCAGCATTTT. This gives the protein CASSSRTGGGNQPQHF.

This clonotype was counted only a few times. The J gene is TRBJ1-4, the V gene TRBV6-1; D possibly corresponds to TRBD1 (6 bases). Germline V gives CDR1 MNHNS, CDR2 SASEGT. Trimming removed 6 bases from V and 5 bases from J, with 13 bases in between. This CDR3 has 14 residues. The CDR3 sequence: CASSRGHGNEKLFF. DNA of the CDR3: TGTGCCAGCAGCCGGGGGCACGGGAATGAAAAACTGTTTTTT.

There are many counts of this clonotype. The chain combines TRBV2 with TRBJ1-5; TRBD1 matches 9 bases. CDR3 length: 15 amino acids. Germline V gene sequence: CDR1 SNHLY, CDR2 FYNNEI. V shed 1 base and J 6 bases; nucleotides not matched to a gene: 4. The CDR3 DNA reads as TGTGCCAGCAGTGAAGGGACAGGGGCGGTTCAGCCCCAGCATTTT. It specifies CASSEGTGAVQPQHF.

On this clonotype itself: One end of the junction does not line up with germline, which may come from a read error. The chain recombines TRBV7-2 with TRBJ2-3; 8 nucleotides line up with TRBD2. Per germline, CDR1 SGHTA and CDR2 FQGNSA. The CDR3 covers 16 residues. CDR3 loop: CAGSPRPAGVTDTQYF. CDR3 bases: TGTGCCGGCAGCCCCAGGCCAGCGGGAGTCACAGATACGCAGTATTTT.

A few counts support this clonotype. The chain combines TRBV29-1 with TRBJ2-7, with D unresolved. Looked up from germline, CDR1 is SQVTM and CDR2 is ANQGSEA. The V end was cut by 2 bases, the J end by 4 bases, with 6 bases between. This CDR3 comprises 11 residues. The CDR3 reads CSVEWRYEQYF. CDR3 sequence (DNA): TGCAGCGTTGAATGGAGATACGAGCAGTACTTC.

This clonotype was seen ten or more times. The V gene is TRBV6-5, the J gene TRBJ2-6; the D is unclear. The CDR3 length is 14 residues. V was shortened by 0 bases and J by 3 bases, with 3 bases between the two germline ends. Germline-derived CDR1 and CDR2 are MNHEY and SVGAGI. CDR3 loop: CASSYSIGANVLTF. The DNA for the CDR3 is TGTGCCAGCAGTTACTCGATTGGGGCCAACGTCCTGACTTTC.

The rearrangement uses TRBV5-4 and TRBJ2-1, with D possibly TRBD1 on 6 matching bases. In germline, CDR1 is SGHNT, CDR2 YYREEE (reference sequence). Trimming cost V 0 bases and J 13 bases, with 11 bases left between them. The CDR3 extends over 12 amino acids. CDR3 amino acids: CASSLVGGGQFF. For the CDR3, the DNA is TGTGCCAGCAGCTTGGTTGGGGGCGGACAGTTCTTC.

The chain employs TRBV2 and TRBJ1-1, with TRBD1 matching 10 bases. V lost 7 bases and J lost 5; bases outside the gene matches: 10. The CDR3 contains 15 residues. CDR1 is SNHLY and CDR2 is FYNNEI in the germline V gene. The CDR3 DNA is TGTGCCAGCAAGGGACAGGGGTCCTATGGGACTGAAGCTTTCTTT. Amino acid sequence: CASKGQGSYGTEAFF. The variable domain in full, completed from reference TRBV2 and TRBJ1-1, reads EPEVTQTPSHQVTQMGQEVILRCVPISNHLYFYWYRQILGQKVEFLVSFYNNEISEKSEIFDDQFSVERPDGSNFTLKIRSTKLEDSAMYFCASKGQGSYGTEAFFGQGTRLTVV.

The CDR3 here is CASSLQGATSGSPLHF. The CDR3 DNA follows: TGTGCCAGCAGCCTCCAGGGGGCCACCTCGGGTTCACCCCTCCACTTT. The chain uses TRBV13 and TRBJ1-6; 8 positions match TRBD1. V gave up 5 bases and J gave up 9 bases; unmatched junction bases: 12. Germline V gives CDR1 PRHDT, CDR2 FYEKMQ (reference sequence). The CDR3 spans 16 residues.

The CDR3 sequence: CSASSGVTGELFF. CDR3 nucleotide sequence: TGCAGTGCTAGTTCCGGGGTCACCGGGGAGCTGTTTTTT. This chain joins TRBV20-1 and TRBJ2-2, with TRBD2 as a possible D gene (5 bases). The V gene's germline CDR1 is DFQATT and CDR2 SNEGSKA (reference sequence). The CDR3 is made up of 13 amino acids. V lost 3 bases and J 4 bases, leaving 9 bases between the germline ends.

In this sample, this clonotype turned up many times. The rearrangement links TRBV20-1 to TRBJ2-3, with D unresolved. This CDR3 contains 12 residues. Germline CDR1 and CDR2: DFQATT and SNEGSKA (reference sequence). V was shortened by 1 base and J by 9 bases, with 11 bases between the two germline ends. The CDR3 sequence: CSARATFETQYF. CDR3 DNA: TGCAGTGCTAGAGCGACCTTTGAAACGCAGTATTTT.

In this sample, this clonotype turned up a few times. The J gene is TRBJ1-4, the V gene TRBV7-9, with TRBD1 matching over 8 bases. From germline, CDR1 is SEHNR and CDR2 FQNEAQ (reference sequence). The CDR3 loop spans 15 amino acids. V dropped 5 bases and J dropped 7; count of bases not matched to a gene: 9. CDR3 residues: CASSPQTGAVEKLFF. CDR3 DNA: TGTGCCAGCAGCCCGCAGACAGGGGCGGTTGAAAAACTGTTTTTT. Looking up the rest from reference TRBV7-9 and TRBJ1-4 gives the full variable domain: DTGVSQNPRHKITKRGQNVTFRCDPISEHNRLYWYRQTLGQGPEFLTYFQNEAQLEKSRLLSDRFSAERPKGSFSTLEIQRTEQGDSAMYLCASSPQTGAVEKLFFGSGTQLSVL.

This rearrangement joins TRBV18 to TRBJ2-4; unclear D gene. The CDR3 is 16 residues long. Deletions cut 3 bases from V and 0 bases from J, with 12 bases between. The V gene's germline CDR1 is KGHSH and CDR2 LQKENI. The DNA of the CDR3 is TGTGCCAGCTCACCTTCCAGGCGCTTAGCCAAAAACATTCAGTACTTC. It encodes CASSPSRRLAKNIQYF.

This chain links TRBV28 with TRBJ2-5; 8 bases line up with TRBD2. The CDR3 totals 13 residues. The V gene's germline CDR1 is MDHEN and CDR2 SYDVKM. V lost 3 bases and J lost 9; bases outside the gene matches: 6. CDR3 sequence (DNA): TGTGCCAGCAGTTTCGGGAGGGGGAGGGCCCAGTACTTC. It encodes CASSFGRGRAQYF.

This clonotype was counted many times. This chain links TRBV7-2 with TRBJ2-5, with D possibly TRBD2 on 5 matching bases. The germline V and J ends were trimmed by 1 base and 4 bases, with 16 bases remaining between them. Germline CDR1 and CDR2: SGHTA and FQGNSA. The CDR3 has 16 residues. The CDR3 here is CASSLVGPGELETQYF. CDR3 in DNA: TGTGCCAGCAGCTTAGTTGGCCCCGGGGAGTTAGAGACCCAGTACTTC.

This clonotype was picked up many times. The chain links TRBV20-1 to TRBJ1-1; D is perhaps TRBD1 (5 bases). The V and J ends lost 1 base and 0 bases respectively, with 6 bases between them. The germline gives CDR1 DFQATT, CDR2 SNEGSKA (reference sequence). This CDR3 contains 13 residues. The CDR3 DNA reads as TGCAGTGCTAGAGTGGACATGAACACTGAAGCTTTCTTT. This codes for CSARVDMNTEAFF.

This clonotype came up once. The gene calls are TRBV7-2 and TRBJ1-2; D is uncertain. The CDR3 is 13 residues long. Trimming left V 2 bases short and J 7 bases short, with 11 bases between. In germline, CDR1 is SGHTA, CDR2 FQGNSA. Here the CDR3 DNA reads TGTGCCAGCAGCTTATCCCGAGCGGGTGGCTACACCTTC. This codes for CASSLSRAGGYTF.

V is TRBV10-1 and J is TRBJ1-1, with a possible D match to TRBD1 (5 bases). In germline, CDR1 is WNHNN, CDR2 SYGVQD (reference sequence). With 3 bases removed from V and 2 bases from J, the gap between germline ends came to 13 bases. CDR3 size: 15 residues. The CDR3 region is CASSDPQGVNTEAFF. CDR3 DNA sequence: TGCGCCAGCAGTGACCCTCAGGGAGTAAACACTGAAGCTTTCTTT.

This clonotype was seen many times. The rearrangement uses TRBV28 and TRBJ1-1, with D hard to call. Trimming took off 1 base at V and 2 bases at J, with 8 bases between the two ends. Germline CDR1 MDHEN, CDR2 SYDVKM. The CDR3 is 14 amino acids. The CDR3 DNA reads TGTGCCAGCAGTTTATCCCAGGTCAACACTGAAGCTTTCTTT. This encodes CASSLSQVNTEAFF.

In its sample, this clonotype was seen a few times. The chain is built from TRBV29-1 and TRBJ2-1; no reliable D call. Germline V gene data show CDR1 as SQVTM and CDR2 as ANQGSEA. The V gene lost 7 bases and the J gene lost 9 bases, with 19 bases spanning the gap. The CDR3 consists of 13 residues. The CDR3 coding sequence is TGCAGCGCCCAGGAAGTCCCTCCTAGTGAGCAGTTCTTC. Translated: CSAQEVPPSEQFF.

The V gene is TRBV29-1, the J gene TRBJ2-1, with D possibly matching TRBD1 (6 bases). Looked up from germline, CDR1 is SQVTM and CDR2 is ANQGSEA. The length of the CDR3 is 10 residues. The chain's CDR3 is CSTGSTEQFF. CDR3 sequence (DNA): TGCAGTACAGGGTCCACTGAGCAGTTCTTC.

The V call is TRBV19, the J call TRBJ1-2, with D tentatively TRBD1 (5 bases). Germline V gives CDR1 LNHDA, CDR2 SQIVND (reference sequence). The V gene lost 3 bases and the J gene lost 8 bases, with 10 bases spanning the gap. This CDR3 comprises 12 residues. The CDR3 region is CASSMWGSGYTF. CDR3 nucleotide sequence: TGTGCCAGTAGTATGTGGGGGTCCGGCTACACCTTC.

The sample holds a few counts of this clonotype. The CDR3 is CASSFLAGGRVDEQFF. The CDR3 DNA reads TGTGCCAGCAGCTTTCTAGCGGGAGGCCGGGTGGATGAGCAGTTCTTC. The chain combines TRBV7-8 with TRBJ2-1, with 11 bases that match TRBD2. Losses at the gene ends were 3 bases for V and 8 bases for J; bases not matched to a gene: 9. This CDR3 spans 16 amino acids. Per germline, CDR1 SGHVS and CDR2 FQNEAQ.

This clonotype occurred a few times. The chain's CDR3 is CSASATKNIQYF. The CDR3 DNA sequence: TGCAGTGCTAGTGCGACCAAAAACATTCAGTACTTC. The genes are TRBV20-1 and TRBJ2-4, with D uncertain. Germline lookup yields CDR1 DFQATT and CDR2 SNEGSKA (reference sequence). Trimming shortened V by 3 bases and J by 2 bases, and 5 bases separated the two germline ends. This CDR3 is 12 amino acids long.

V is TRBV5-4 and J is TRBJ1-1, with D unclear. The V end was cut by 2 bases, the J end by 7 bases, with 18 bases between. Germline-derived CDR1 and CDR2 are SGHNT and YYREEE (reference sequence). The CDR3 loop spans 15 amino acids. CDR3 DNA: TGTGCCAGCAGCTTCGACCCCGGCGCATCCAATGAAGCTTTCTTT. Protein product: CASSFDPGASNEAFF.